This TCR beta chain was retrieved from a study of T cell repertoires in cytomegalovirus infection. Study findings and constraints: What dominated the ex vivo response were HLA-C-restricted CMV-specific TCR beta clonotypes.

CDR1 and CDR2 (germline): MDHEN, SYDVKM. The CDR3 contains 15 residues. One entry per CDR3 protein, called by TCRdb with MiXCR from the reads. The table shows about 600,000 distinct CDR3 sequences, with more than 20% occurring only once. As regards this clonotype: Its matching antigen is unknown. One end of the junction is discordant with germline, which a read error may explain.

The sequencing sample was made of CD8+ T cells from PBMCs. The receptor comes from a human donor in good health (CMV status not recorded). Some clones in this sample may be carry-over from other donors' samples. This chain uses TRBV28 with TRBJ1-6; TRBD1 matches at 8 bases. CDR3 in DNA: TGTGCCAACAGTCCCCGGGACAGGCTTAATTCACCCCTCCACTTT. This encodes CANSPRDRLNSPLHF.